The present T cell receptor (beta chain) was sequenced within a study of blood T cell repertoires in COVID-19. Across the whole study: Nucleic acid was either cDNA or gDNA, and it came from T cells, B-cell-depleted T cells, or PBMCs.

As handled by the study authors: Amplification of reference gene primers provided the estimated nucleated cell counts. Assay: immunoSEQ multiplex PCR; the TCRdb copy retains only in-frame clones and omits some. V and J calls and clone size are as listed in that table; D and trimming were resolved from the DNA. The profile covers about 73,000 clones, with 75% to 90% appearing a single time and roughly 9.6% taken by the ten largest. This CDR3 is 15 amino acids long. Germline V gene sequence: CDR1 SGHNT, CDR2 YYREEE (reference sequence). Trimming pared 4 bases from V and 7 bases from J, leaving 21 bases between.

The TCR comes from an elderly man with acute or convalescent COVID-19. The rearrangement links TRBV5-4 to TRBJ2-7; D is perhaps TRBD2 (6 bases). The sequenced material came from peripheral blood. The DNA of the CDR3 is TGTGCCAGCAGCCTCACACCGGGACTGTCTAAGGAGCAGTACTTC. It translates to CASSLTPGLSKEQYF.